This entry is about one T cell receptor (beta chain). Its antigen is not known. Run at survey level, the immunoSEQ assay was version v3.0. The table came from immunoSEQ multiplex PCR; TCRdb's copy has only in-frame clones and leaves some out. The data contain about 25,000 clones, around 79% of them seen just once; the ten biggest clones take up more than 8%. The CDR3 has 15 amino acids. V trimming: 4 bases; J trimming: 2 bases; junction bases outside the gene matches: 8. Germline V gene sequence: CDR1 SGHTS, CDR2 YDEGEE. The sample comes from a study of long-term antiretroviral therapy in people with HIV. Overall study results and limits: Collection of the blood, which took place between about 2004 and 2018, possibly occurred under older ART regimens. Controls had broader CDR3 length ranges than HIV repertoires did.

The chain is built from TRBV5-8 and TRBJ2-7; the match to TRBD1 covers 8 bases. This sequence originates from a woman between 40 and 50 years old with HIV. Material: unsorted PBMCs, obtained 1.2 years after starting antiretroviral therapy. In DNA form, the CDR3 reads TGTGCCAGCAGCCTTGGACAGGGCGAAACCTACGAGCAGTACTTC. It specifies CASSLGQGETYEQYF. The whole variable domain, remainder taken from reference TRBV5-8 and TRBJ2-7, is EAGVTQSPTHLIKTRGQQATLRCSPISGHTSVYWYQQALGLGLQFLLWYDEGEERNRGNFPPRFSGRQFPNYSSELNVNALELEDSALYLCASSLGQGETYEQYFGPGTRLTVT.